This TCR beta chain was sequenced for a study of blood T cell repertoires in COVID-19. Study background: The analysed material was cDNA or gDNA that came from T cells, B-cell-depleted T cells, or PBMCs.

The CDR3 runs to 15 residues. Looked up from germline, CDR1 is SGHVS and CDR2 is FNYEAQ. The V gene end was trimmed by 6 bases and the J gene end by 0 bases; junction bases not matched to a gene: 4. Original data processing: The assay estimated nucleated cells by amplifying reference gene primers. Using immunoSEQ multiplex PCR, the repertoire was profiled, and TCRdb retains in-frame clones only, with some absent. That table supplies the V and J calls and clone size; D and trimming were determined from the DNA. The table has some 160,000 clones, roughly 80% seen once. This clone was observed once. The V call is TRBV7-6, the J call TRBJ2-2; 7 nucleotides line up with TRBD1. The sample was peripheral blood. This TCR came from a man between 70 and 80 years old with active or convalescent COVID-19. The CDR3 region has the DNA TGTGCCAGCAGGAGGACAGGAGCGAACACCGGGGAGCTGTTTTTT. The encoded protein is CASRRTGANTGELFF.